This TCR beta chain was found in a study of shared clonotypes between healthy human individuals. Study-level results: Generally, estimated richness proved larger in naive subsets than it did in memory subsets.

Profiling relied on immunoSEQ multiplex PCR, and the TCRdb table lists in-frame clones only, not all of them. The data hold fewer than 1.6 million clones, with 98% to 99% observed a single time. Points on this clone: Its antigen is unknown.

Free of recent acute infections or vaccinations, the donors were healthy HIV-negative adults. The CDR3 loop spans 16 amino acids. Deletions cut 3 bases from V and 2 bases from J, with 13 bases between. Per the germline V gene, CDR1 is KGHSH and CDR2 is LQKENI. The sequence came from a man aged 25 to 40 in good health. V is TRBV18 and J is TRBJ1-4; D may be TRBD1 (5 bases). The sample taken for sequencing was naive CD4+ T cells sorted from blood. Subset described: CD45RA+ positively selected. CDR3 in DNA: TGTGCCAGCTCACCCCTCCGGGGGAGGACTAATGAAAAACTGTTTTTT. Its translation is CASSPLRGRTNEKLFF.